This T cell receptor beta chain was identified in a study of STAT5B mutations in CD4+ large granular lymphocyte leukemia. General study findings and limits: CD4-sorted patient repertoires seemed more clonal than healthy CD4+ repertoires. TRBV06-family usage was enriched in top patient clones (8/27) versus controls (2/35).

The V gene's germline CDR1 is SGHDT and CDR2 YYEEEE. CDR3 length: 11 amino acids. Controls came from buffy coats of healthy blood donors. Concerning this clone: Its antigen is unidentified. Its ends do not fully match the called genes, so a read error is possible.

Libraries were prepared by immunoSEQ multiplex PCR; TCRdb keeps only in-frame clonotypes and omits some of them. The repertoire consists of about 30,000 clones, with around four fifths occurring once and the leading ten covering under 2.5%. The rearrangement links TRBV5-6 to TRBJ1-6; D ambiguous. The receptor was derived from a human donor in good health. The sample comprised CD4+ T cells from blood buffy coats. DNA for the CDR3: TGTGCCAGCAGCCTAGGACGACATTCAGACTTT. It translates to CASSLGRHSDF.